This entry concerns a single T cell receptor beta chain. The primer mix had 60 Vbeta and 13 Jbeta primers. The method was immunoSEQ multiplex PCR; TCRdb's version includes in-frame clones alone and lacks a portion of them. The table lists more than 95,000 clones, roughly 66% of them singletons, with around 3.5% in the top ten. The data are from a study of cytomegalovirus exposure and HLA in healthy donors. There are 15 residues in the CDR3. The V end lost 4 bases, the J end lost 5 bases, and 17 bases lay between the germline ends. Germline V CDR1 and CDR2: LGHNA, YNFKEQ. The sample consisted of PBMCs. This sequence joins TRBV4-2 and TRBJ2-5, with TRBD2 as a possible D gene (6 bases). The receptor was isolated from a woman aged 45-59 years in good health and CMV-seronegative. Here the CDR3 reads CASSRGTAGGETQYF. The CDR3 DNA reads as TGTGCCAGCAGCCGGGGGACTGCCGGGGGTGAGACCCAGTACTTC.